Below, 15 T cell receptor beta chains from the same sample are listed, as sequenced in a study of T cells in Graves' hyperthyroidism and ophthalmopathy. The CDR3 regions of TCR beta were amplified from RNA transcripts. HTBI primers were employed in a first-round RT-PCR of the TCR CDR3. TCRdb used MiXCR to reprocess the multiplex PCR reads, holding one entry per CDR3 protein. Among 350,000 to 450,000 distinct CDR3 sequences, roughly 14% were seen once, and the ten largest hold approximately 9.9%. The sample taken for sequencing was blood. These receptors all come from a woman in her sixties with Graves' hyperthyroidism.

This clonotype has ten or more counts. The chain carries TRBV11-2 and TRBJ2-7, with 9 bases lining up with TRBD2. This CDR3 has 15 residues. From germline, CDR1 is SGHAT and CDR2 FQNNGV. J gave up 6 bases and V 5 bases, and 11 bases lay outside the gene matches. The CDR3 here is CASSPGLAGKLEQYF. The CDR3 DNA sequence: TGTGCCAGCAGCCCCGGGCTAGCGGGAAAACTCGAGCAGTACTTC.

This clonotype showed up many times. The DNA of the CDR3 is TGTGCCAGCAGCAAACGACTAGCGGGAGGTGGAGAGACCCAGTACTTC. It codes for CASSKRLAGGGETQYF. This chain links TRBV27 with TRBJ2-5; 13 positions match TRBD2. CDR1 and CDR2 from the germline V gene are MNHEY and SMNVEV (reference sequence). The CDR3 runs 16 residues. The junction had 8 bases not matched to a gene; V was cut back by 6 bases and J by 4 bases.

V is TRBV5-4 and J is TRBJ2-5; D remains unclear. V lost 4 bases and J lost 0, with 7 bases in between. The CDR3 has 13 amino acids. The germline V gene encodes CDR1 SGHNT and CDR2 YYREEE (reference sequence). CDR3 in DNA: TGTGCCAGCAGCAACCGGGACCAAGAGACCCAGTACTTC. It codes for CASSNRDQETQYF.

The table lists this clonotype with a few counts. This sequence joins TRBV29-1 and TRBJ2-1; TRBD2 agrees at 13 bases. V gave up 7 bases and J gave up 7 bases; unmatched junction bases: 19. This CDR3 is built from 18 residues. Germline V lookup: CDR1 SQVTM, CDR2 ANQGSEA. CDR3 sequence (DNA): TGCAGCGCCGACGCACAAAAACTAGCGGGAGGGCCGGGGAATGAGCAGTTCTTC. Its translation: CSADAQKLAGGPGNEQFF.

This clonotype was counted many times. The chain uses TRBV28 and TRBJ2-5; the D call may be TRBD1 or TRBD2 (5 bases each). Trimming took 3 bases from V and 5 from J, leaving 16 bases between them. The CDR3 length is 15 residues. The V gene's germline CDR1 is MDHEN and CDR2 SYDVKM. CDR3 nucleotide sequence: TGTGCCAGCAGTTTCTCGTCAGGGACGTGGGAGACCCAGTACTTC. As protein: CASSFSSGTWETQYF.

A few counts support this clonotype. The rearrangement links TRBV28 to TRBJ1-4, with D maybe TRBD1 (5 bases). V was trimmed by 5 bases and J by 7 bases, leaving 14 bases between them. The CDR3 consists of 14 residues. Germline CDR1 MDHEN, CDR2 SYDVKM. CDR3 residues: CASSRDGRIEKLFF. In DNA, the CDR3 is TGTGCCAGCAGTAGGGACGGACGAATTGAAAAACTGTTTTTT.

In its sample, this clonotype was seen many times. The chain joins TRBV11-1 to TRBJ2-2; no firm D call. The CDR3 totals 16 residues. The ends were cut back, 3 bases at V and 2 bases at J, with 13 bases in the middle. Germline V lookup: CDR1 SGHAT, CDR2 FQDESV (reference sequence). CDR3 in amino acids: CASSLYEAENTGELFF. The CDR3, as DNA: TGTGCCAGCAGCTTGTACGAGGCGGAAAACACCGGGGAGCTGTTTTTT. The variable domain in full, completed from reference TRBV11-1 and TRBJ2-2, reads EAEVAQSPRYKITEKSQAVAFWCDPISGHATLYWYRQILGQGPELLVQFQDESVVDDSQLPKDRFSAERLKGVDSTLKIQPAELGDSAMYLCASSLYEAENTGELFFGEGSRLTVL.

This clonotype occurred many times. The chain carries TRBV29-1 and TRBJ2-3, with a tentative D call TRBD2 (5 bases). The CDR3 totals 17 residues. Trimming pared 7 bases from V and 3 bases from J, leaving 26 bases between. CDR1 is SQVTM and CDR2 is ANQGSEA in the germline V gene. The CDR3 here is CSAETGISAIMTDTQYF. In nucleotides, the CDR3 is TGCAGCGCCGAAACGGGGATTTCAGCGATTATGACAGATACGCAGTATTTT.

The chain carries TRBV11-2 and TRBJ2-1; 8 nucleotides agree with TRBD2. V lost 0 bases and J lost 5; bases outside the gene matches: 9. The germline CDR1 and CDR2 sequences are SGHAT and FQNNGV. This CDR3 has 17 residues. CDR3 bases: TGTGCCAGCAGCTTAGACCCCGACAGCGGGAGTAACAATGAGCAGTTCTTC. It codes for CASSLDPDSGSNNEQFF. Full variable domain (missing parts from reference TRBV11-2 and TRBJ2-1): EAGVAQSPRYKIIEKRQSVAFWCNPISGHATLYWYQQILGQGPKLLIQFQNNGVVDDSQLPKDRFSAERLKGVDSTLKIQPAKLEDSAVYLCASSLDPDSGSNNEQFFGPGTRLTVL.

There are many counts of this clonotype. The chain employs TRBV7-2 and TRBJ2-3; no firm D call. The V gene's germline CDR1 is SGHTA and CDR2 FQGNSA. CDR3 length: 16 amino acids. Between the trimmed V and J ends, which lost 5 bases and 2 bases, there was a span of 17 bases. This chain's CDR3 is CASSPGVYPPTDTQYF. CDR3 DNA sequence: TGTGCCAGCAGCCCTGGGGTTTATCCACCCACAGATACGCAGTATTTT.

This clonotype was detected many times. The gene calls are TRBV19 and TRBJ1-6; tentatively, D is TRBD1 (5 bases). Per the germline V gene, CDR1 is LNHDA and CDR2 is SQIVND (reference sequence). Trimming took off 9 bases at V and 10 bases at J, with 13 bases between the two ends. The length of the CDR3 is 12 residues. This chain's CDR3 is CASQSGRSPLHF. In DNA form, the CDR3 reads TGTGCCAGCCAGTCAGGGAGGTCACCCCTCCACTTT.

This chain uses TRBV7-6 with TRBJ1-1; D uncertain. The CDR3 runs to 14 residues. Germline CDR1 is SGHVS and CDR2 is FNYEAQ. The germline V and J ends were trimmed by 5 bases and 2 bases, with 12 bases remaining between them. CDR3 protein: CASSALGLNTEAFF. The DNA of the CDR3 is TGTGCCAGCAGCGCCTTGGGGTTAAACACTGAAGCTTTCTTT.

This clonotype was seen only a few times. The V gene is TRBV4-1, the J gene TRBJ2-5; TRBD2 matches 12 bases. Looked up from germline, CDR1 is MGHRA and CDR2 is YSYEKL. V trimming: 4 bases; J trimming: 5 bases; junction bases outside the gene matches: 11. This CDR3 is built from 17 residues. CDR3 loop: CASSPSRLAGDRETQYF. The CDR3 DNA is TGCGCCAGCAGCCCGTCCCGACTAGCGGGAGACCGGGAGACCCAGTACTTC.

The chain joins TRBV27 to TRBJ2-2; TRBD2 agrees at 8 bases. CDR3 length: 16 residues. Trimming took 0 bases from V and 4 from J; bases not matched to a gene: 4. Germline lookup yields CDR1 MNHEY and CDR2 SMNVEV (reference sequence). The CDR3 sequence: CASSLSKTSVTGELFF. CDR3 coding DNA: TGTGCCAGCAGTTTATCAAAGACTAGCGTCACCGGGGAGCTGTTTTTT.

This clonotype was observed at least ten times. The rearrangement links TRBV7-9 to TRBJ2-1; 8 nucleotides agree with TRBD2. Unmatched junction bases numbered 2, after V lost 2 bases and J lost 8 bases. Germline V gene sequence: CDR1 SEHNR, CDR2 FQNEAQ (reference sequence). The CDR3 has 13 amino acids. DNA of the CDR3: TGTGCCAGCAGCTTAACTAGCGGAGATGAGCAGTTCTTC. Translating it yields CASSLTSGDEQFF.